The T cell receptor beta chain under discussion was sequenced for a study of blood T cell repertoires in COVID-19. Profiled with immunoSEQ multiplex PCR; TCRdb holds only in-frame clones, not every one. The sample lists about 120,000 clones, around 85% occurring once. This clone has a single count. This receptor was obtained from a woman aged 55-69 years with COVID-19, enrolled during active disease. What was sequenced was peripheral blood.

CDR3 in amino acids: CAFTPEGQTYGYTF. The CDR3 DNA reads TGTGCCTTCACCCCTGAGGGACAGACCTATGGCTACACCTTC. V gene TRBV10-3 combines with J gene TRBJ1-2; 7 bases fit TRBD1. The CDR3 runs 14 residues. V dropped 11 bases and J dropped 4; count of bases not matched to a gene: 13. Germline loops: CDR1 ENHRY, CDR2 SYGVKD.